Here is one T cell receptor (beta chain) with its context. Sequenced material consisted of expressed TCRB transcripts (all of the isolated RNA was reverse transcribed). Produced via immunoSEQ multiplex PCR; TCRdb's table is partial and in-frame only. The table lists 150,000 to 190,000 clones, 7.5% to 10% of them singletons, with about 0.6% in the top ten. V lost 8 bases and J lost 4; bases outside the gene matches: 13. Germline lookup yields CDR1 KGHSH and CDR2 LQKENI. The CDR3 covers 15 residues. A heparinised blood draw that averaged around 100 mL was obtained once from each donor. This specimen belongs to a study of beta chain features in type 1 diabetes. Study overall: Similarity in age, gender and cell yields was seen between patients and healthy donors.

The chain joins TRBV18 to TRBJ2-7; 8 positions agree with TRBD1. The TCR originated in a young man in good health. Sequenced sample: central memory CD4+ T cells from blood. The CDR3 DNA follows: TGTGCCAGCCGCGGCGGACAGGGAGAGGGTTACGAGCAGTACTTC. It translates to CASRGGQGEGYEQYF.